This T cell receptor (beta chain) emerged from a study of beta chain features in type 1 diabetes. Trimming took 11 bases from V and 3 from J, leaving 10 bases between them. This CDR3 comprises 11 residues. Germline V gene sequence: CDR1 MNHEY, CDR2 SVGAGI. Every bit of the isolated RNA underwent reverse transcription, so sequencing read expressed TCRB transcripts. Clones were read by immunoSEQ multiplex PCR, and TCRdb kept only the in-frame ones, dropping some. The sample records 300,000 to 350,000 clones, roughly 8% being singletons. This clonotype was obtained from a woman aged 18-35 years in good health. The sample consisted of central memory CD4+ T cells from blood. The V and J genes are TRBV6-5 and TRBJ1-2, with TRBD1 as a possible D gene (6 bases). CDR3 DNA: TGTGCCGCCGAGGGGGACTATGGCTACACCTTC. Translated: CAAEGDYGYTF.